One and the same sample provided the 5 T cell receptor beta chains below, sequenced in a study of T-cell reconstitution after alpha-beta-depleted transplantation in children. Molecular barcoding with unique molecular identifiers was used for the TCRbeta library. Via MiXCR, TCRdb re-called the PCR reads, giving one row per CDR3 protein. The table shows about 110,000 distinct CDR3 sequences, with 10% occurring only once. This specimen consisted of PBMCs from the stem cell graft donor, obtained from the stem cell graft. The receptors derive from a human donor who donated a stem cell graft to a child with acute lymphoblastic leukemia.

Comment on this clonotype: A much larger clone lies one base from this, so it may be a read error. This CDR3 reads CASSGASVTWEQYF. In DNA form, the CDR3 reads TGTGCCAGCTCAGGGGCCTCAGTCACGTGGGAGCAGTACTTC. The V gene is TRBV18, the J gene TRBJ2-7; tentative D call: TRBD1 (5 bases). Trimming pared 5 bases from V and 7 bases from J, leaving 18 bases between. Germline CDR1 and CDR2: KGHSH and LQKENI. CDR3 length: 14 amino acids.

This clonotype was recorded many times. The chain couples TRBV21-1 to TRBJ2-7; TRBD1, the table's D call, lacks a check against the DNA. TRBV21-1 represents a pseudogene. There are 14 residues in the CDR3. The CDR3 loop is CASSARDSVYEQYF. As DNA, the CDR3 is TGTGCCAGCAGCGCTCGGGACAGTGTCTACGAGCAGTACTTC.

This clonotype was detected ten times or more. The chain joins TRBV29-1 to TRBJ1-1, with a possible D match to TRBD1 (6 bases). Trimming pared 3 bases from V and 1 base from J, leaving 9 bases between. The CDR3 has 13 amino acids. From germline, CDR1 is SQVTM and CDR2 ANQGSEA. CDR3: CSVDTDRNTEAFF. CDR3 nucleotide sequence: TGCAGCGTTGATACGGACAGGAACACTGAAGCTTTCTTT.

This clonotype was found many times. The V gene is TRBV28, the J gene TRBJ2-7, with TRBD2 identical over 7 bases. V shed 8 bases and J 2 bases; nucleotides not matched to a gene: 12. CDR3 length equals 15 residues. Per the germline V gene, CDR1 is MDHEN and CDR2 is SYDVKM. CDR3 residues: CASLLKAGETYEQYF. CDR3 in DNA: TGTGCCAGCCTCTTAAAGGCGGGAGAAACCTACGAGCAGTACTTC.

About this clonotype itself: Compared with germline, one end of the junction differs, possibly owing to a read error. The chain has TRBV3-1 and TRBJ2-7; 8 nucleotides align to TRBD1. Germline CDR1 and CDR2: LGHDT and YNNKEL (reference sequence). This CDR3 region has 14 residues. The DNA of the CDR3 is TGTGCCACCTCCCCGGACAGGGCCCCCTACGGGCAGTACTTC. It translates to CATSPDRAPYGQYF.